Listed below are T cell receptor beta chains from one sample, sequenced in a study of T-cell reconstitution after alpha-beta-depleted transplantation in children. TCRdb ran MiXCR on the PCR reads and lists one entry per CDR3 protein. The sample has under 140,000 distinct CDR3 sequences; approximately 10% are singletons. The sequences come from PBMCs from the stem cell graft donor, collected from the stem cell graft. These receptors were collected from a human donor who donated a stem cell graft to a child with acute lymphoblastic leukemia. CDR3s include the opening cysteine and the closing phenylalanine or tryptophan. The order of the fields is clone size, J gene, D gene, V gene, CDR3 protein, CDR3 DNA. The D gene is left open where the match is weak. Some rows have no size entry. The others give once, few or many, or a class for an expanded clone.

clone_size: .; j_call: TRBJ2-1; d_call: .; v_call: TRBV20-1; cdr3_aa: CSARDLETINNEQFF; cdr3_nt: TGCAGTGCTAGAGACCTGGAGACTATAAACAATGAGCAGTTCTTC
clone_size: few; j_call: TRBJ1-5; d_call: TRBD1; v_call: TRBV7-9; cdr3_aa: CASSFGQGKNQPQHF; cdr3_nt: TGTGCCAGCAGCTTCGGACAGGGCAAGAATCAGCCCCAGCATTTT
clone_size: many; j_call: TRBJ2-5; d_call: .; v_call: TRBV7-2; cdr3_aa: CASSSMPPEQETQYF; cdr3_nt: TGTGCCAGCAGCTCTATGCCACCCGAACAAGAGACCCAGTACTTC
clone_size: many; j_call: TRBJ2-5; d_call: .; v_call: TRBV12-3/TRBV12-4; cdr3_aa: CASSLAGGQGTQYF; cdr3_nt: TGTGCCAGCAGTTTAGCGGGGGGTCAGGGGACCCAGTACTTC
clone_size: .; j_call: TRBJ2-7; d_call: .; v_call: TRBV5-4; cdr3_aa: CASSRKSAAADLYEQYF; cdr3_nt: TGTGCCAGCAGCCGAAAGAGTGCGGCCGCCGATTTATACGAGCAGTACTTC
clone_size: many; j_call: TRBJ2-1; d_call: .; v_call: TRBV4-1; cdr3_aa: CASSRLTRGEQFF; cdr3_nt: TGCGCCAGCAGCCGGTTGACCCGAGGTGAGCAGTTCTTC
clone_size: many; j_call: TRBJ2-1; d_call: TRBD2; v_call: TRBV7-2; cdr3_aa: CASSLGAGGSYNEQFF; cdr3_nt: TGTGCCAGCAGCTTAGGAGCGGGGGGCTCCTACAATGAGCAGTTCTTC
clone_size: many; j_call: TRBJ2-7; d_call: .; v_call: TRBV6-5; cdr3_aa: CASSPTGTEGDYEQYF; cdr3_nt: TGTGCCAGCAGTCCCACCGGGACCGAGGGGGACTACGAGCAGTACTTC
clone_size: many; j_call: TRBJ2-3; d_call: .; v_call: TRBV30; cdr3_aa: CAWSEARTDTQYF; cdr3_nt: TGTGCCTGGAGTGAAGCTCGCACAGATACGCAGTATTTT
clone_size: many; j_call: TRBJ1-2; d_call: .; v_call: TRBV6-2/TRBV6-3; cdr3_aa: CASSYAGLIDGYTF; cdr3_nt: TGTGCCAGCAGTTACGCGGGTCTCATCGATGGCTACACCTTC
clone_size: .; j_call: TRBJ1-1; d_call: .; v_call: TRBV5-5; cdr3_aa: CASSLVVENTEAFF; cdr3_nt: TGTGCCAGCAGCCTGGTCGTAGAGAACACTGAAGCTTTCTTT
clone_size: many; j_call: TRBJ2-1; d_call: .; v_call: TRBV7-6; cdr3_aa: CASSLVGDTYNEQFF; cdr3_nt: TGTGCCAGCAGCTTAGTGGGGGACACCTACAATGAGCAGTTCTTC
clone_size: many; j_call: TRBJ2-1; d_call: TRBD1; v_call: TRBV10-3; cdr3_aa: CATQGWTGRGDEQFF; cdr3_nt: TGTGCCACCCAAGGCTGGACAGGCCGTGGGGATGAGCAGTTCTTC
clone_size: many; j_call: TRBJ2-7; d_call: TRBD1; v_call: TRBV12-3/TRBV12-4; cdr3_aa: CASSLGTGGLDEQYF; cdr3_nt: TGTGCCAGCAGTTTAGGGACAGGGGGTCTCGACGAGCAGTACTTC